This T cell receptor beta chain was retrieved from a study of blood T cell repertoires in COVID-19. Looking at the study overall: Italy, Spain and the United States were the sources of the convalescent and acute COVID-19 samples. Sample material is recorded as cDNA or gDNA derived from T cells, B-cell-depleted T cells, or PBMCs.

The method was immunoSEQ multiplex PCR; TCRdb's version includes in-frame clones alone and lacks a portion of them. The sample carries under 500,000 clones, about 90% recorded once. Participant age was roughly 18 to 90 years, and participants resided in fewer than 30 US areas. Allocation to cohorts depended on clinical history reported by the participants. This TCR was sampled from a woman aged 18-29 years with acute COVID-19. The sequencing input was PBMCs or T cells enriched from blood (not recorded which).

The CDR3 loop is CAISESETEAFF. The CDR3 DNA reads as TGTGCCATCAGTGAGTCGGAGACTGAAGCTTTCTTT. This chain connects TRBV10-3 to TRBJ1-1; D is unclear. V lost 0 bases to trimming and J lost 5 bases, with 4 bases between them. Germline values: CDR1 ENHRY, CDR2 SYGVKD. There are 12 residues in the CDR3.